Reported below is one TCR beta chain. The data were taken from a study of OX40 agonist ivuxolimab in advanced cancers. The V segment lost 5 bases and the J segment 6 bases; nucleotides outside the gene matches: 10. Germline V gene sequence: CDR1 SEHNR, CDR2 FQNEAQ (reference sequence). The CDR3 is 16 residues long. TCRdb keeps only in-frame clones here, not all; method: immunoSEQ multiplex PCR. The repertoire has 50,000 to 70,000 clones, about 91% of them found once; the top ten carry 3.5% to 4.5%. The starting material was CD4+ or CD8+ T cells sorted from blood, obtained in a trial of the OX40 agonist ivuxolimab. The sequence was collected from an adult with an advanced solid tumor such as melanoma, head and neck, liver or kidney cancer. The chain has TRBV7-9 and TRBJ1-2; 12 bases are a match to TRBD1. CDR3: CASSDPGQGASDGYTF. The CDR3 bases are TGTGCCAGCAGCGACCCGGGACAGGGGGCGTCGGATGGCTACACCTTC. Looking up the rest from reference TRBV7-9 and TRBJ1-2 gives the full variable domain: DTGVSQNPRHKITKRGQNVTFRCDPISEHNRLYWYRQTLGQGPEFLTYFQNEAQLEKSRLLSDRFSAERPKGSFSTLEIQRTEQGDSAMYLCASSDPGQGASDGYTFGSGTRLTVV.